The rows below give T cell receptor beta chains drawn from one sample of a study of control samples from healthy donors and cancer patients. The method was immunoSEQ multiplex PCR; TCRdb's version includes in-frame clones alone and lacks a portion of them. The sample lists 55,000 to 70,000 clones; around 90% were seen once. The specimen was PBMCs. The origin of the receptors is a young man with colorectal cancer. CDR3s include the opening cysteine and the closing phenylalanine or tryptophan. A D gene is named only where the DNA matches it firmly. Size values are once, few and many counts, or a class for expanded clones, and some rows have none.

clone size	J gene	D gene	V gene	CDR3 protein
-	TRBJ1-6	-	TRBV4-2	CASSQDNDYSPLHF
-	TRBJ1-2	-	TRBV7-8	CASSFGRGRTLDYGYTF
-	TRBJ1-3	-	TRBV12-3/TRBV12-4	CAWGGSGNTIYF
-	TRBJ2-2	TRBD1	TRBV6-2/TRBV6-3	CASSNRQGELFF
-	TRBJ1-1	-	TRBV11-2	CASSSPSEAFF
few	TRBJ2-1	-	TRBV5-4	CASSLSGSEQFF
-	TRBJ2-2	-	TRBV4-3	CASSQLTANTGELFF
once	TRBJ2-1	TRBD2	TRBV27	CASSSGRLAGEYNEQFF
-	TRBJ2-4	-	TRBV5-6	CASSLVTNKNIQYF
-	TRBJ1-1	TRBD1	TRBV7-2	CASSSPGQVGTEAFF
-	TRBJ1-2	-	TRBV2	CASSLWDGYTF
-	TRBJ2-7	TRBD1	TRBV6-6	CASSFGTGGAEQYF
-	TRBJ1-2	-	TRBV29-1	CSVRQTTNYGYTF
-	TRBJ2-3	-	TRBV6-5	CASRGAGAKDTQYF
-	TRBJ2-3	-	TRBV12-3/TRBV12-4	CASTLYPDTQYF
-	TRBJ1-2	TRBD1	TRBV10-3	CAINSGQGRSGYTF
-	TRBJ2-2	TRBD1	TRBV6-2/TRBV6-3	CASSYSTGLPGELFF
-	TRBJ2-2	-	TRBV5-1	CASSLSPRGNTGELFF
few	TRBJ1-2	-	TRBV6-5	CASSYSTGTGRYTF
-	TRBJ2-2	TRBD2	TRBV5-4	CASSLPGLAGGKDGELFF
-	TRBJ2-6	-	TRBV7-2	CASSLSTGANVLTF
-	TRBJ1-6	TRBD1	TRBV6-5	CASRSYGTGNSPLHF
-	TRBJ1-6	TRBD1	TRBV6-5	CASSLTGVGSPLHF
-	TRBJ2-2	-	TRBV4-3	CASSHRRGDTGELFF